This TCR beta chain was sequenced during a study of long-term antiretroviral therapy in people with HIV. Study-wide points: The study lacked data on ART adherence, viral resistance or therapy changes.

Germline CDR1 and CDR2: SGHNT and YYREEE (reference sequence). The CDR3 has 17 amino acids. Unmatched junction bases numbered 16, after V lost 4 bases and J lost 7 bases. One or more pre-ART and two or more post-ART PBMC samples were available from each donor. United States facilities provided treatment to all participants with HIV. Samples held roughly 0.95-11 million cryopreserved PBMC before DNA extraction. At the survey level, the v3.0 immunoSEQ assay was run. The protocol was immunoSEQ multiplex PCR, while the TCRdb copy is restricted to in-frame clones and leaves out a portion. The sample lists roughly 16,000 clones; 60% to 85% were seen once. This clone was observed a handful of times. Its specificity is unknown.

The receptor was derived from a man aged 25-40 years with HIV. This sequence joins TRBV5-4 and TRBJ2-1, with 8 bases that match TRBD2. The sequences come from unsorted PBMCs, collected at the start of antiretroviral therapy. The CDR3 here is CASSPKEQRGKENEQFF. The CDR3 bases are TGTGCCAGCAGCCCCAAAGAACAGCGGGGGAAAGAGAATGAGCAGTTCTTC.